A single sample gave rise to the 9 T cell receptor beta chains below, sequenced in a study of CD8 T cells in Susac syndrome. Reverse transcription of about 0.45 to 1 ug RNA was performed with random hexamers. Each CDR3 protein gets one entry after TCRdb re-called the immunoSEQ multiplex PCR reads with MiXCR. Among more than 75,000 distinct CDR3 sequences listed, approximately 94% were seen once. Sequencing used CD8+ T cells from PBMCs. These receptor sequences come from a human donor in good health.

As DNA, the CDR3 is TGTGCCAGCAGTTCATTGGACAGGGGCTACAATGAGCAGTTCTTC. Its translation is CASSSLDRGYNEQFF. This chain links TRBV12-3 or TRBV12-4 with TRBJ2-1, with 9 positions matching TRBD1. Trimming took 4 bases from V and 3 from J; bases not matched to a gene: 4. This CDR3 has 15 residues.

This rearrangement joins TRBV13 to TRBJ1-6, with D tentatively TRBD1 (5 bases). The length of the CDR3 is 14 residues. Looked up from germline, CDR1 is PRHDT and CDR2 is FYEKMQ (reference sequence). Trimming took 6 bases from V and 7 from J, leaving 13 bases between them. The CDR3 bases are TGTGCCAGCAGGTCAAGGGGACCGAATTCACCCCTCCACTTT. It encodes CASRSRGPNSPLHF.

The V and J genes are TRBV20-1 and TRBJ1-2; D is unclear. Germline V gene data show CDR1 as DFQATT and CDR2 as SNEGSKA (reference sequence). The CDR3 spans 12 residues. V was shortened by 5 bases and J by 8 bases, with 15 bases between the two germline ends. The CDR3 DNA reads TGCAGTGCTCCCGACGGCGGCCGGGGCTACACCTTC. Translating it yields CSAPDGGRGYTF.

V and J are TRBV9 and TRBJ1-6; maybe TRBD1 (6 bases). V was trimmed by 3 bases and J by 11 bases, leaving 18 bases between them. Germline V lookup: CDR1 SGDLS, CDR2 YYNGEE. The CDR3 runs to 15 residues. Here the CDR3 DNA reads TGTGCCAGCAGCGCCCCAGGGGTAGGCAAGGCACCCCTCCACTTT. Its translation: CASSAPGVGKAPLHF.

This clonotype was seen once. The V gene is TRBV13, the J gene TRBJ2-3; 8 bases fit TRBD2. CDR3 length equals 15 residues. The germline V gene has CDR1 PRHDT and CDR2 FYEKMQ (reference sequence). The junction had 4 bases not matched to a gene; V was cut back by 0 bases and J by 5 bases. CDR3 sequence: CASSLGGGAIDTQYF. CDR3 nucleotide sequence: TGTGCCAGCAGCTTAGGCGGGGGGGCCATAGATACGCAGTATTTT.

The chain is built from TRBV7-9 and TRBJ1-2; no clear D gene. V shed 1 base and J shed 8 bases, with 14 bases lying between them. The CDR3 runs to 14 residues. Germline V gene sequence: CDR1 SEHNR, CDR2 FQNEAQ (reference sequence). CDR3 nucleotide sequence: TGTGCCAGCAGCTTAGTAGGGCTACTATGGGGCTACACCTTC. Translation gives CASSLVGLLWGYTF.

The sample holds one count of this clonotype. The rearrangement links TRBV3-1 to TRBJ2-3, with D possibly being TRBD1 (6 bases). Germline lookup yields CDR1 LGHDT and CDR2 YNNKEL (reference sequence). This CDR3 contains 15 residues. Trimming took off 1 base at V and 4 bases at J, with 12 bases between the two ends. CDR3 DNA: TGTGCCAGCAGCCAAGGGGGTCACAGGGCAGATACGCAGTATTTT. Protein sequence: CASSQGGHRADTQYF.

The J gene is TRBJ1-1, the V gene TRBV20-1; D unclear. The germline V gene has CDR1 DFQATT and CDR2 SNEGSKA (reference sequence). The V and J ends lost 0 bases and 0 bases respectively, with 8 bases between them. The CDR3 runs 14 residues. The CDR3 nucleotides are TGCAGTGCTAGAGATCTGGGTATGAACACTGAAGCTTTCTTT. It translates to CSARDLGMNTEAFF.

This clonotype was observed a single time. The rearrangement uses TRBV3-1 and TRBJ1-2; TRBD1 matches at 7 bases. The CDR3 consists of 15 residues. V lost 0 bases to trimming and J lost 7 bases; unmatched junction nucleotides: 8. The V gene's germline CDR1 is LGHDT and CDR2 YNNKEL (reference sequence). The CDR3 protein is CASSQDVRTGGGYTF. The CDR3 nucleotides read TGTGCCAGCAGCCAAGATGTTCGGACAGGTGGTGGCTACACCTTC. The variable domain in full, completed from reference TRBV3-1 and TRBJ1-2, reads DTAVSQTPKYLVTQMGNDKSIKCEQNLGHDTMYWYKQDSKKFLKIMFSYNNKELIINETVPNRFSPKSPDKAHLNLHINSLELGDSAVYFCASSQDVRTGGGYTFGSGTRLTVV.